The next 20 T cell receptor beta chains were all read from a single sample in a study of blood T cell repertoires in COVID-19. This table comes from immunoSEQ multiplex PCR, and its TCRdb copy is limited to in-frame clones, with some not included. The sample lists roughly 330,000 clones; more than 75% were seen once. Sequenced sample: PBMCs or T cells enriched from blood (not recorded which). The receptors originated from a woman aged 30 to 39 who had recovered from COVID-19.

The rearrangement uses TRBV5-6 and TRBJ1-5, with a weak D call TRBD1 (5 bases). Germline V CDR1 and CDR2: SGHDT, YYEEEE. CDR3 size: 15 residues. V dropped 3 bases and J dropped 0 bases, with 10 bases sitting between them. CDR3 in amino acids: CASSSYRSSNQPQHF. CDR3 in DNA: TGTGCCAGCAGCTCGTACAGGAGTAGCAATCAGCCCCAGCATTTT.

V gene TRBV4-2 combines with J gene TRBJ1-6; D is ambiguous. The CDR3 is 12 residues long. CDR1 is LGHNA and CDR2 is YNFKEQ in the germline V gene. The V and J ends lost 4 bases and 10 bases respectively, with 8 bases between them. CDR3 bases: TGTGCCAGCAGCCCCGGGGAATCACCCCTCCACTTT. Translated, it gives CASSPGESPLHF.

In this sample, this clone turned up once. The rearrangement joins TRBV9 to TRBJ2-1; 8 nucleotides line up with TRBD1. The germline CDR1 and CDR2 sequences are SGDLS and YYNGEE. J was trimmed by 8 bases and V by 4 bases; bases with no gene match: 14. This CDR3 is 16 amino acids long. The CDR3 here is CASSNNRQGSFDEQFF. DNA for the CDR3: TGTGCCAGCAGCAACAATCGACAGGGGAGTTTCGATGAGCAGTTCTTC.

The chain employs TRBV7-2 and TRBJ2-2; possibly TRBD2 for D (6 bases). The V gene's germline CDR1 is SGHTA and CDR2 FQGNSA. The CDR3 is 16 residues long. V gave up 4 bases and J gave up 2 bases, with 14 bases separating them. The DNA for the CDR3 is TGTGCCAGCAGCTCCCGGGGTAGCGGTAACACCGGGGAGCTGTTTTTT. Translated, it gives CASSSRGSGNTGELFF.

CDR3 nucleotides: TGTGCCAGCAGTGTAGTACAGGGCAATCAGCCCCAGCATTTT. It translates to CASSVVQGNQPQHF. The gene calls are TRBV28 and TRBJ1-5; D is possibly TRBD1 (5 bases). Trimming removed 5 bases from V and 2 bases from J, with 10 bases in between. The V gene's germline CDR1 is MDHEN and CDR2 SYDVKM. This CDR3 region has 14 residues.

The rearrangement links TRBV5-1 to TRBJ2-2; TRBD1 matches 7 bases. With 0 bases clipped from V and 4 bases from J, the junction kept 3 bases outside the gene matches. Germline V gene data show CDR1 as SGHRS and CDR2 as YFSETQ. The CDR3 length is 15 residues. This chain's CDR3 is CASSLGTGTTGELFF. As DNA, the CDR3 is TGCGCCAGCAGCTTGGGGACAGGAACCACCGGGGAGCTGTTTTTT. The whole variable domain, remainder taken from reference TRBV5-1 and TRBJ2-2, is KAGVTQTPRYLIKTRGQQVTLSCSPISGHRSVSWYQQTPGQGLQFLFEYFSETQRNKGNFPGRFSGRQFSNSRSEMNVSTLELGDSALYLCASSLGTGTTGELFFGEGSRLTVL.

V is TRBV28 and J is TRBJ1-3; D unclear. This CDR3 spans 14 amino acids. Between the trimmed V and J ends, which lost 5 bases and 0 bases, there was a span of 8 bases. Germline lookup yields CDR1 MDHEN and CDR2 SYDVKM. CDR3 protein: CASSTTGSGNTIYF. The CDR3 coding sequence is TGTGCCAGCAGTACCACCGGCTCTGGAAACACCATATATTTT.

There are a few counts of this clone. CDR3 residues: CATLKTEVGYTF. The CDR3 region has the DNA TGTGCCACCCTAAAGACAGAGGTTGGCTACACCTTC. The chain has TRBV27 and TRBJ1-2, with D perhaps matching TRBD1 (5 bases). Germline lookup yields CDR1 MNHEY and CDR2 SMNVEV (reference sequence). CDR3 length: 12 residues. V was clipped by 10 bases and J by 7 bases, with 16 bases between them.

CDR3 in amino acids: CASSPLQGPTDTQYF. The CDR3 DNA reads as TGTGCCAGCTCACCATTACAGGGACCCACAGATACGCAGTATTTT. The V gene is TRBV18, the J gene TRBJ2-3; tentative D call: TRBD1 (6 bases). The CDR3 is made up of 15 amino acids. V dropped 2 bases and J dropped 2 bases, with 11 bases sitting between them. Germline values: CDR1 KGHSH, CDR2 LQKENI.

The CDR3 sequence: CASSATGAKLYGYTF. In nucleotides, the CDR3 is TGTGCCAGCAGCGCGACAGGGGCGAAACTCTATGGCTACACCTTC. The chain combines TRBV6-5 with TRBJ1-2; 8 nucleotides agree with TRBD1. J lost 4 bases, V lost 6 bases, and 10 bases had no gene match. Per the germline V gene, CDR1 is MNHEY and CDR2 is SVGAGI. This CDR3 comprises 15 residues.

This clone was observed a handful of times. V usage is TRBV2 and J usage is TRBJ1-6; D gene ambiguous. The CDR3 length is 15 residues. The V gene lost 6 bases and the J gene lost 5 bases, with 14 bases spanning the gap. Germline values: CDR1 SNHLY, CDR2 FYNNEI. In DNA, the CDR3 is TGTGCCAGCAGCCTCTGGGCCCCGGATAATTCACCCCTCCACTTT. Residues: CASSLWAPDNSPLHF.

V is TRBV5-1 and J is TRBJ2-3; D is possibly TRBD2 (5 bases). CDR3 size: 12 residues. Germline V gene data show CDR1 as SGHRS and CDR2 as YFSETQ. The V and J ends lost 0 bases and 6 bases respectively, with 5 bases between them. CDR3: CASSLAGDTQYF. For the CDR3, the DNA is TGCGCCAGCAGCTTGGCGGGGGATACGCAGTATTTT.

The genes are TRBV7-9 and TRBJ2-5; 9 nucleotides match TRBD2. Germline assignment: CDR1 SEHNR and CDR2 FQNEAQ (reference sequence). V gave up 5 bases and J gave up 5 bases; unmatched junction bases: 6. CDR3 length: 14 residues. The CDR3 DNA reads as TGTGCCAGCAGCCCCGGCGGGGGGGGCGAGACCCAGTACTTC. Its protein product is CASSPGGGGETQYF.

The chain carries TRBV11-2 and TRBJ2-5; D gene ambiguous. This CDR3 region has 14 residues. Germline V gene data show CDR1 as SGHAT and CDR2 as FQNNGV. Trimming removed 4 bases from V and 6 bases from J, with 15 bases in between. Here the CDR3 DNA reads TGTGCCAGCAGCTCGCTCCTGAGGAGACAGACCCAGTACTTC. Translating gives CASSSLLRRQTQYF.

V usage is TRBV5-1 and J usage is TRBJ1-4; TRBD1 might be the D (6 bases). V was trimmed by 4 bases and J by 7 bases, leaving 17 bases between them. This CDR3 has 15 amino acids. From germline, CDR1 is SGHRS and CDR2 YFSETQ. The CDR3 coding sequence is TGCGCCAGCAGCGCTGAGGGGGATGGGAGTGAAAAACTGTTTTTT. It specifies CASSAEGDGSEKLFF.

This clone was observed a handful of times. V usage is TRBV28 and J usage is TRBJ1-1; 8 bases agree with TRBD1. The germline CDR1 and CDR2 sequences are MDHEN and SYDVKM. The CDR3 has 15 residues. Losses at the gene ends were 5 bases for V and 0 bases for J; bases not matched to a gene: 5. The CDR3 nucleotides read TGTGCCAGCAGTCACCTACAGGGGGTGAACACTGAAGCTTTCTTT. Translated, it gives CASSHLQGVNTEAFF.

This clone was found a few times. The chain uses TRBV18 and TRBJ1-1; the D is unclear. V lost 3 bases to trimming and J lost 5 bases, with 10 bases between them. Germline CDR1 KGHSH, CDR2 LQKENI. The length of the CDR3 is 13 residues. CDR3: CASSPNHGTEAFF. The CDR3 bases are TGTGCCAGCTCACCGAATCACGGGACTGAAGCTTTCTTT.

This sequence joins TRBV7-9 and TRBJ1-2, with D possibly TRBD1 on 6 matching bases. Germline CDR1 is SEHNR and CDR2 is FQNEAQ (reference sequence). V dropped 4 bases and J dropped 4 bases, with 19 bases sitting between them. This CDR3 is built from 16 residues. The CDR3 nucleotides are TGTGCCAGCAGCTCACCCTACCGGGACAAGAGCTATGGCTACACCTTC. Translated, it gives CASSSPYRDKSYGYTF.

The CDR3 here is CASSSSGGPYNEQFF. CDR3 in DNA: TGTGCCAGCAGCTCTTCAGGGGGCCCCTACAATGAGCAGTTCTTC. The genes are TRBV7-8 and TRBJ2-1, with 8 bases aligning to TRBD1. With 4 bases clipped from V and 2 bases from J, the junction kept 4 bases outside the gene matches. CDR1 SGHVS and CDR2 FQNEAQ come from the germline V gene. CDR3 length: 15 residues.

The CDR3 loop reads CASSPGTGGTEAFF. DNA for the CDR3: TGCGCCAGCAGCCCAGGGACAGGGGGGACTGAAGCTTTCTTT. The chain has TRBV4-3 and TRBJ1-1, with 11 positions matching TRBD1. Trimming cost V 4 bases and J 5 bases; bases outside gene matches: 3. The V gene's germline CDR1 is LGHNA and CDR2 YSLEER. This CDR3 contains 14 residues.